These 2 T cell receptor beta chains were sequenced from one sample in a study of blood T cell repertoires in COVID-19. Sequencing used immunoSEQ multiplex PCR; TCRdb keeps in-frame clones, though not all of them. The sample lists approximately 210,000 clones, about 90% occurring once. Source material: peripheral blood. The receptors come from a man aged 25 to 40 with acute or convalescent COVID-19.

The gene calls are TRBV28 and TRBJ2-7, with a weak D call TRBD2 (5 bases). V was pared by 7 bases and J by 3 bases, with 13 bases between. In germline, CDR1 is MDHEN, CDR2 SYDVKM. The CDR3 totals 13 residues. Here the CDR3 reads CASTGNNNYEQYF. Here the CDR3 DNA reads TGTGCCAGCACGGGAAACAACAACTACGAGCAGTACTTC. The variable domain in full, with the rest retrieved from reference TRBV28 and TRBJ2-7, is DVKVTQSSRYLVKRTGEKVFLECVQDMDHENMFWYRQDPGLGLRLIYFSYDVKMKEKGDIPEGYSVSREKKERFSLILESASTNQTSMYLCASTGNNNYEQYFGPGTRLTVT.

This chain uses TRBV6-5 with TRBJ2-4; 10 bases fit TRBD2. Losses at the gene ends were 10 bases for V and 9 bases for J; bases not matched to a gene: 12. The CDR3 extends over 14 amino acids. Germline CDR1 and CDR2: MNHEY and SVGAGI. DNA for the CDR3: TGTGCCACCAAAGCCGGGACTAGCGATGGCATTCAGTACTTC. It specifies CATKAGTSDGIQYF.